Below, one T cell receptor (beta chain) is given with its context. This sample is drawn from a study of blood T cell repertoires in COVID-19. Overall study: Whether acute or convalescent, the COVID-19 samples came from the United States, Italy and Spain. In each case, the material was cDNA or gDNA derived from T cells, B-cell-depleted T cells, or PBMCs.

Trimming stripped 6 bases from V and 8 bases from J, with 19 bases between. The CDR3 runs 14 residues. Looked up from germline, CDR1 is SNHLY and CDR2 is FYNNEI. The authors' processing: Amplification of reference gene primers was used by the study to estimate nucleated cell counts. Produced via immunoSEQ multiplex PCR; TCRdb's table is partial and in-frame only. D and trimming were read from the DNA, whereas the V and J calls and clone size are those reported in that table. Here the sample spans 150,000 to 200,000 clones, roughly 76% being singletons. Sequencing was carried out using peripheral blood. The rearrangement joins TRBV2 to TRBJ1-2; maybe TRBD1 (5 bases). The TCR originated in a woman of 80 years or more with COVID-19, enrolled during active disease. In DNA form, the CDR3 reads TGTGCCAGCAGCCTCTCCCGGGGGTCCAACGGCTACACCTTC. Its protein product is CASSLSRGSNGYTF.